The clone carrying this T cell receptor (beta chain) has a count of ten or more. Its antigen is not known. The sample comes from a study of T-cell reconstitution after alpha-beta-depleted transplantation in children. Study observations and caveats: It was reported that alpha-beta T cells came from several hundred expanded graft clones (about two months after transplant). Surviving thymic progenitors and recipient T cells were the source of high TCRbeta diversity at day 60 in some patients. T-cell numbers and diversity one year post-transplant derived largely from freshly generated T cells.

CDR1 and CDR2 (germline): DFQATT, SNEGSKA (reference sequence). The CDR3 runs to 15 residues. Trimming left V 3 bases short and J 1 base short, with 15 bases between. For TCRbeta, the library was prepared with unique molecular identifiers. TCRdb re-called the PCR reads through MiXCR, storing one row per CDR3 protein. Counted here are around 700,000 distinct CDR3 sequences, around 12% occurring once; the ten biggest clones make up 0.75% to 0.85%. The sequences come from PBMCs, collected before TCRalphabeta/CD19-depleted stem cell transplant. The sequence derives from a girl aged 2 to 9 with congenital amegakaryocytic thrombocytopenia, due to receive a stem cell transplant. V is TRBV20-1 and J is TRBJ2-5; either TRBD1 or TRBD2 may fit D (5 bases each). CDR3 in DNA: TGCAGTGCTAGGAAATCCGGGACCATCCAAGAGACCCAGTACTTC. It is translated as CSARKSGTIQETQYF.